The rows below give T cell receptor beta chains drawn from one sample of a study of T cells in Graves' hyperthyroidism and ophthalmopathy. TCRdb fed the multiplex PCR reads into MiXCR, producing one record per CDR3 protein. Of more than 600,000 distinct CDR3 sequences detected, around 15% appear once; the ten largest clones hold around 7.7%. The sample comprised blood. These TCRs come from a young man with Graves' hyperthyroidism. CDR3s leave out the opening cysteine and the closing phenylalanine or tryptophan. Fields, in order: V gene, J gene, D gene, CDR3 protein. The D gene is left open where the match is weak.

>TRBV30|TRBJ1-1|NA
AWSVGGSAEAF
>TRBV18|TRBJ2-3|NA
ASSPEGGLSRGSTDTQY
>TRBV11-1|TRBJ2-1|NA
ASSPRAAASYNEQF
>TRBV25-1|TRBJ2-5|NA
ASRGILQETQY
>TRBV28|TRBJ2-1|NA
ASSPHQTRHNEQF
>TRBV20-1|TRBJ2-7|TRBD1
SAWDRGRNEQY
>TRBV20-1|TRBJ2-1|TRBD2
SARDNVPGLASNEQF
>TRBV28|TRBJ1-2|NA
ASSFGGGDGYT
>TRBV9|TRBJ2-1|TRBD2
ASSAHPSGRAAEQF
>TRBV27|TRBJ2-5|TRBD2
ASSPPAGEGETQY
>TRBV3-1|TRBJ1-5|NA
ASSQGMRGDSNQPQH
>TRBV5-1|TRBJ2-3|NA
ASSLFADTQY
>TRBV30|TRBJ1-1|NA
AWSVGQAGSGEAF
>TRBV29-1|TRBJ2-1|NA
SVGWTSYNEQF
>TRBV20-1|TRBJ2-1|TRBD2
SAREGLAGYNEQF
>TRBV29-1|TRBJ1-1|NA
SVGPGLKTEAF
>TRBV3-1|TRBJ2-1|NA
VSSPSGGRGEQF
>TRBV6-1|TRBJ2-7|TRBD2
ASSEYSGDSYEQY
>TRBV28|TRBJ1-5|NA
ASRGVNQPQH
>TRBV5-6|TRBJ2-1|TRBD2
ASSPRREAYNEQF
>TRBV5-1|TRBJ2-1|TRBD2
ASSSLAGARNEQF
>TRBV19|TRBJ1-1|NA
ASKEGSFTEAF
>TRBV20-1|TRBJ1-5|TRBD1
SARTGQGKDQPQH
>TRBV19|TRBJ1-6|NA
ASSKDRHSPLH
>TRBV2|TRBJ1-1|NA
ASSEIESMAF
>TRBV20-1|TRBJ2-3|TRBD2
SATTAGVAPDTQY
>TRBV30|TRBJ2-1|TRBD2
AWRPGGGNEQF
>TRBV20-1|TRBJ1-1|TRBD1
SAKQGKTEAF
>TRBV7-3|TRBJ1-6|NA
ASSVGRNSPLH
>TRBV28|TRBJ2-5|TRBD1
ASSSETGIRETQY
>TRBV6-1|TRBJ1-5|NA
ASSVYLIGWRGGGNQPQH
>TRBV7-8|TRBJ2-1|TRBD1
ASSFKDRDEQF
>TRBV13|TRBJ1-6|TRBD1
ASSLGQGALGSPLH
>TRBV6-2/TRBV6-3|TRBJ2-5|NA
ASSYYGGETQY
>TRBV11-2|TRBJ2-1|TRBD1
ASSFRDRNEQF
>TRBV20-1|TRBJ1-4|TRBD1
SARTGGAVEKLF
>TRBV28|TRBJ1-1|NA
ASTEDPARSTEAF
>TRBV19|TRBJ2-5|NA
ASSIWMGETQY
>TRBV29-1|TRBJ2-3|TRBD2
SVVAGIHTDTQY
>TRBV5-1|TRBJ2-1|NA
ASGETGHRNEQF
>TRBV28|TRBJ2-7|NA
ASSLVGAAIYEQY
>TRBV20-1|TRBJ2-7|TRBD2
SAPAGTSGWVEQY
>TRBV7-8|TRBJ2-3|TRBD2
ASRPDGGGTDTQY
>TRBV7-2|TRBJ1-5|NA
ASSLVAPGASNQPQH
>TRBV29-1|TRBJ2-1|TRBD2
SVASGGPSGDGQF
>TRBV6-1|TRBJ2-3|NA
ASSRRGATDTQY
>TRBV28|TRBJ2-1|NA
ASEASEAYNEQF
>TRBV29-1|TRBJ2-1|NA
SVELQGSYNEQF
>TRBV16|TRBJ2-7|TRBD1
ASSPHRTGAAYEQY